This T cell receptor beta chain was identified in a study of cytomegalovirus exposure and HLA in healthy donors. Points from the study as a whole: A later analysis, which compared TCR beta chains of equal frequency, found the HLA-associated ones more clonally expanded. The records held CMV serostatus as the only immune exposure information.

This CDR3 has 13 residues. Trimming stripped 0 bases from V and 3 bases from J, with 6 bases between. The germline V gene encodes CDR1 SGDLS and CDR2 YYNGEE. PCR was performed using 60 Vbeta and 13 Jbeta primers. Profiling relied on immunoSEQ multiplex PCR, and the TCRdb table lists in-frame clones only, not all of them. Of 200,000 or so clones in the sample, roughly 77% were seen once. A word on this clone: Its antigen is unidentified.

This clonotype originated in a male donor in good health and CMV-seropositive. The chain carries TRBV9 and TRBJ2-5; D is ambiguous. Specimen: PBMCs. In DNA form, the CDR3 reads TGTGCCAGCAGCGTAGGGCAGAAAGAGACCCAGTACTTC. It translates to CASSVGQKETQYF.